Below are 8 T cell receptor beta chains sequenced from a single sample in a study of early T cells in non-severe SARS-CoV-2 infection. MiXCR was run by TCRdb on the 5' RACE reads, yielding one entry per CDR3 protein. Of around 56,000 distinct CDR3 sequences in the sample, less than 15% were seen once. The sample consisted of whole blood, taken at baseline. These receptors were obtained from an adult who was a healthcare worker with PCR-confirmed SARS-CoV-2 infection or an uninfected control (not recorded which).

The chain couples TRBV7-2 to TRBJ2-3; D not resolved. Germline V CDR1 and CDR2: SGHTA, FQGNSA. V was shortened by 0 bases and J by 2 bases, with 9 bases between the two germline ends. This CDR3 spans 15 amino acids. The CDR3 region has the DNA TGTGCCAGCAGCTTAGCGCTGATAGTCACAGATACGCAGTATTTT. It translates to CASSLALIVTDTQYF.

This clonotype has more than one count but fewer than ten. J is TRBJ2-1 and V is TRBV6-1; D is unclear. The V end lost 4 bases, the J end lost 0 bases, and 7 bases lay between the germline ends. This CDR3 comprises 14 residues. The germline gives CDR1 MNHNS, CDR2 SASEGT. In nucleotides, the CDR3 is TGTGCCAGCAGTGCTCCTAGCTCCTACAATGAGCAGTTCTTC. Protein sequence: CASSAPSSYNEQFF.

In this sample, this clonotype turned up a few times. J is TRBJ2-1 and V is TRBV6-5; no firm D call. Trimming stripped 2 bases from V and 7 bases from J, with 12 bases between. Germline V gene data show CDR1 as MNHEY and CDR2 as SVGAGI. This CDR3 spans 14 amino acids. CDR3 in amino acids: CASSYKTPGNEQFF. CDR3 sequence (DNA): TGTGCCAGCAGTTACAAGACACCCGGGAATGAGCAGTTCTTC.

Ten or more counts support this clonotype. This chain links TRBV7-2 with TRBJ2-7; 10 bases are shared with TRBD1. J was trimmed by 2 bases and V by 3 bases; bases with no gene match: 4. The CDR3 has 15 amino acids. Germline CDR1 is SGHTA and CDR2 is FQGNSA. CDR3 DNA sequence: TGTGCCAGCAGCTTCGACAGGGGGCGGGCCTACGAGCAGTACTTC. This encodes CASSFDRGRAYEQYF.

This clonotype was counted between two and nine times. The V gene is TRBV5-1, the J gene TRBJ2-1; 8 bases map to TRBD1. This CDR3 region has 14 residues. CDR1 is SGHRS, CDR2 YFSETQ, per germline. V shed 0 bases and J 9 bases; nucleotides not matched to a gene: 5. CDR3 bases: TGCGCCAGCAGCTTGGGGGGACAGGAGGTTGAGCAGTTCTTC. This sequence encodes CASSLGGQEVEQFF.

This clonotype was found a few times. V gene TRBV5-1 combines with J gene TRBJ2-1; D gene ambiguous. Trimming removed 0 bases at V and 5 bases at J, with 6 bases between. This CDR3 contains 13 residues. Germline CDR1 and CDR2: SGHRS and YFSETQ. Here the CDR3 reads CASSLGGDNEQFF. DNA for the CDR3: TGCGCCAGCAGCTTGGGCGGAGACAATGAGCAGTTCTTC.

V and J are TRBV10-2 and TRBJ2-1; perhaps TRBD2 as D (6 bases). Trimming pared 11 bases from V and 4 bases from J, leaving 12 bases between. The CDR3 loop spans 12 amino acids. Germline-derived CDR1 and CDR2 are WSHSY and SAAADI. The CDR3 here is CAYSSGYNEQFF. CDR3 nucleotides: TGCGCCTATAGTAGCGGATACAATGAGCAGTTCTTC.

The rearrangement links TRBV14 to TRBJ2-1; D is uncertain. The CDR3 extends over 16 amino acids. Germline V lookup: CDR1 SGHDN, CDR2 FVKESK. V was pared by 1 base and J by 4 bases, with 14 bases between. Here the CDR3 DNA reads TGTGCCAGCAGCCAAGGAAGGTATCGCTCATACAATGAGCAGTTCTTC. This gives the protein CASSQGRYRSYNEQFF.